This T cell receptor beta chain emerged from a study of T-cell memory formation after mild COVID-19. Germline CDR1 reads LGHNA; CDR2 reads YSLEER. V lost 1 base, J lost 8 bases, and 14 bases lay in between. This CDR3 is 15 amino acids long. TCRdb analysed the 5' RACE reads with MiXCR anew, one entry per CDR3 protein. This repertoire shows about 360,000 distinct CDR3 sequences, roughly 14% found once; its top ten account for less than 25%. This clonotype has at least ten counts. Input material: PBMCs or a T cell subset sorted from them (not recorded which). The rearrangement links TRBV4-3 to TRBJ1-4; D possibly corresponds to TRBD1 (6 bases). The sequence was obtained from a man aged 18 to 35 who had mild COVID-19 (a few samples of this study predate the infection). Cell type and time point are not known. Here the CDR3 DNA reads TGCGCCAGCAGCCAAGGTCGCCAGGGGTACGAAAAACTGTTTTTT. Translated: CASSQGRQGYEKLFF.